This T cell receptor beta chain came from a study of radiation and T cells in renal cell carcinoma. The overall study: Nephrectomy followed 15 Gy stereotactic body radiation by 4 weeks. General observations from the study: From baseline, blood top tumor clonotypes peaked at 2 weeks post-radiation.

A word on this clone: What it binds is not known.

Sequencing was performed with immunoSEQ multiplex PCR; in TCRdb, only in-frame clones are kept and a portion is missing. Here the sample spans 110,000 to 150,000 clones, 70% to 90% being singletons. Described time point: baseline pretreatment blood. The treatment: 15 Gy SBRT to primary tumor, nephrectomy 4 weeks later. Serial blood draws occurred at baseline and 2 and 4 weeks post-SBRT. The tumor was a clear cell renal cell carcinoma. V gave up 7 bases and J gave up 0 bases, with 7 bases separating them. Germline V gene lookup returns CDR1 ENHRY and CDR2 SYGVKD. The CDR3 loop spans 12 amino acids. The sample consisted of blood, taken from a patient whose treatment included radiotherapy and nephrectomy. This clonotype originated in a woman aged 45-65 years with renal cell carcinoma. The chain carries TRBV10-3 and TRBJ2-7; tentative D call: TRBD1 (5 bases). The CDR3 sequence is CAIKGISYEQYF. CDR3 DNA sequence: TGTGCCATCAAGGGGATCTCCTACGAGCAGTACTTC.